This T cell receptor beta chain derives from a study of OX40 agonist ivuxolimab in advanced cancers. Study-wide findings and caveats: Among the least clonally expanded were partial responders at 0.1-3.0 mg/kg. More expanded clones were seen, on average, in CD8+ T cells than in CD4+.

Sequencing was performed with immunoSEQ multiplex PCR; in TCRdb, only in-frame clones are kept and a portion is missing. The sample holds around 34,000 clones, about 84% seen once. Germline loops: CDR1 SGHAT, CDR2 FQNNGV. The CDR3 has 14 residues. V lost 1 base to trimming and J lost 4 bases; unmatched junction nucleotides: 3. In regard to this clone: What it recognizes is unknown.

Sequencing used CD4+ or CD8+ T cells sorted from blood, obtained in a trial of the OX40 agonist ivuxolimab. This chain connects TRBV11-2 to TRBJ2-5, with TRBD2 matching 7 bases. The TCR comes from an adult with an advanced solid tumor such as melanoma, head and neck, liver or kidney cancer. The CDR3 reads CASSLVRGLETQYF. CDR3 sequence (DNA): TGTGCCAGCAGCTTAGTGCGGGGGTTAGAGACCCAGTACTTC. Together with reference TRBV11-2 and TRBJ2-5, the CDR3 gives the full variable domain: EAGVAQSPRYKIIEKRQSVAFWCNPISGHATLYWYQQILGQGPKLLIQFQNNGVVDDSQLPKDRFSAERLKGVDSTLKIQPAKLEDSAVYLCASSLVRGLETQYFGPGTRLLVL.